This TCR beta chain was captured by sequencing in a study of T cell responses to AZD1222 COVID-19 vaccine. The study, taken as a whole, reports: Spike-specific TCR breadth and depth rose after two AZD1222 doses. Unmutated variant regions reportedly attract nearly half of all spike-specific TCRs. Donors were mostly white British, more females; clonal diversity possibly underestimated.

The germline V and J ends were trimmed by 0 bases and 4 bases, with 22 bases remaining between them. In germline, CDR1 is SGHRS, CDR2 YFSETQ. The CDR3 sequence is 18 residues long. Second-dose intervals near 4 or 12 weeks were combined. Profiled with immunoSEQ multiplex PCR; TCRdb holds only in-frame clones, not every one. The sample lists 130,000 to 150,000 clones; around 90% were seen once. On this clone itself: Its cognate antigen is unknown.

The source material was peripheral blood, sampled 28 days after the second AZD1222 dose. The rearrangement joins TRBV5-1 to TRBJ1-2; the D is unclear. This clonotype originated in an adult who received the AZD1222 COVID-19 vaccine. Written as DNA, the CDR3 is TGCGCCAGCAGCTTGGCCGGCGGGAGGAGCGTTGCCGCCTATGGCTACACCTTC. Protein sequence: CASSLAGGRSVAAYGYTF.